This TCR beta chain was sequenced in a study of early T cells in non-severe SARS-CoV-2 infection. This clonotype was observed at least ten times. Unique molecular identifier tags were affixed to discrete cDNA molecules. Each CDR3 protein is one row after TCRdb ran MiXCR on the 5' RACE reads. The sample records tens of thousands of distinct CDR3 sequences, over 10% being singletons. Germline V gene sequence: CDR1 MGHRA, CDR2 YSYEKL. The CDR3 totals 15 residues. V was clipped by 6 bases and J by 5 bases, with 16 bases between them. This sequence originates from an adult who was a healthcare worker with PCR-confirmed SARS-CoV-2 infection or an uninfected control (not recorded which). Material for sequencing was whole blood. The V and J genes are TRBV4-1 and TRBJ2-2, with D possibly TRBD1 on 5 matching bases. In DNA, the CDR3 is TGCGCCAGCAGGCACGGACACCAAGCTACCGGGGAGCTGTTTTTT. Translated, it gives CASRHGHQATGELFF.